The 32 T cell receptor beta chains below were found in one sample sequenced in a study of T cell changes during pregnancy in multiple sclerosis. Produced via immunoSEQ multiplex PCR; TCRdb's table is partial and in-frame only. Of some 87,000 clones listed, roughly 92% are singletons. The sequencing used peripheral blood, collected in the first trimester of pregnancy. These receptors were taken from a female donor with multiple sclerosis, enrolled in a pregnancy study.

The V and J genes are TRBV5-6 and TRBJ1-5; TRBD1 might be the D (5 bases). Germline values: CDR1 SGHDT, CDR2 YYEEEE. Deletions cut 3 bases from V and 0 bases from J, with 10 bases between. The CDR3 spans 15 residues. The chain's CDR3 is CASSWRGNSNQPQHF. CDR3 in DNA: TGTGCCAGCAGCTGGCGGGGGAATAGCAATCAGCCCCAGCATTTT.

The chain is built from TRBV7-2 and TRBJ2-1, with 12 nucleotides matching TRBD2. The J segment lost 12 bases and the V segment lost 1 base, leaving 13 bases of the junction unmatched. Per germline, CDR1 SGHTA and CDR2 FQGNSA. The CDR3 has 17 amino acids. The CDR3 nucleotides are TGTGCCAGCAGCTTAGTCGGGGCCGGGACTAGCGGGCTCGGGCAGTTCTTC. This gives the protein CASSLVGAGTSGLGQFF.

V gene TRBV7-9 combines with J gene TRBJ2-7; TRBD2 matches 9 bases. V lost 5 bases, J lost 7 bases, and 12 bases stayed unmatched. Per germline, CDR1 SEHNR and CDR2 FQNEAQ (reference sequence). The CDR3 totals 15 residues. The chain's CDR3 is CASSERREGRWEQYF. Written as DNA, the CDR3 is TGTGCCAGCAGCGAGAGGCGGGAGGGCCGGTGGGAGCAGTACTTC.

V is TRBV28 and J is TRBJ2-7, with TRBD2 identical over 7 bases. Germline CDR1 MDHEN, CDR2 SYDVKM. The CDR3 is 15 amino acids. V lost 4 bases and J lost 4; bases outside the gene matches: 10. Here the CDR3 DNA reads TGTGCCAGCAGTTCCATGCGGGAGCTTGGTTACGAGCAGTACTTC. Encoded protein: CASSSMRELGYEQYF.

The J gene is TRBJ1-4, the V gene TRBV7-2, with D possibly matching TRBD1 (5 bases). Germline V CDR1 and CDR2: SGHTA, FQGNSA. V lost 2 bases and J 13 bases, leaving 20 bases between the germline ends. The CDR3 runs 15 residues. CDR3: CASSLQGLRKPLLFF. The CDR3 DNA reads TGTGCCAGCAGCTTACAGGGACTCCGGAAACCCTTACTGTTTTTT.

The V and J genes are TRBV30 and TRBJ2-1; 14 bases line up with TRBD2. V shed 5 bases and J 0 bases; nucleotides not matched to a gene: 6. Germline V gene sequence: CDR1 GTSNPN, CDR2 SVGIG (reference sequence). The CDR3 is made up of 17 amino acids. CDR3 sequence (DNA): TGTGCCTGGCAGGGACTAGCGGGGGCGAGCTCCTACAATGAGCAGTTCTTC. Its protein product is CAWQGLAGASSYNEQFF.

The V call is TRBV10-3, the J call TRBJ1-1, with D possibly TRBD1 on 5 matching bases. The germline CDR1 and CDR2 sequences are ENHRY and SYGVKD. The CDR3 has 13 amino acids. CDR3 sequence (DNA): TGTTCGGCGAGCAGGGAACCGAACACTGAAGCTTTCTTT. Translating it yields CSASREPNTEAFF.

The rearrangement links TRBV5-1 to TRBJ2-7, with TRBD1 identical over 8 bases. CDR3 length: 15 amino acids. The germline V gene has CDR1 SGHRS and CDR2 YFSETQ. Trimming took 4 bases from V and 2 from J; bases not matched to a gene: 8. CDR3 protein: CASSHSNRGTYEQYF. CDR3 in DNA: TGCGCCAGCAGCCACTCGAACAGGGGGACCTACGAGCAGTACTTC.

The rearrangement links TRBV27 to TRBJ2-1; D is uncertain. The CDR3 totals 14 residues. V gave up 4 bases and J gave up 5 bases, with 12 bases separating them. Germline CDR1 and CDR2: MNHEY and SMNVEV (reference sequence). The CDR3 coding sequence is TGTGCCAGCAGTTATCGTTGGGCAAACAATGAGCAGTTCTTC. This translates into CASSYRWANNEQFF.

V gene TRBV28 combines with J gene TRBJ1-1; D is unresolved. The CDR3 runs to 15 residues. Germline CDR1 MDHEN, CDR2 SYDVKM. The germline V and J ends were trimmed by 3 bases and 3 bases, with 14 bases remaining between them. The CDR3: CASSFSPGIDTEAFF. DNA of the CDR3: TGTGCCAGCAGTTTTTCCCCGGGGATCGACACTGAAGCTTTCTTT.

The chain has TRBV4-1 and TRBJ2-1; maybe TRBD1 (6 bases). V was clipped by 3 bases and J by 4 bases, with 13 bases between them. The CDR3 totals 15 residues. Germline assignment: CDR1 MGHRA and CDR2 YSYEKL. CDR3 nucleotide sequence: TGCGCCAGCAGCCAGGGGACAAGGATATACAATGAGCAGTTCTTC. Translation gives CASSQGTRIYNEQFF.

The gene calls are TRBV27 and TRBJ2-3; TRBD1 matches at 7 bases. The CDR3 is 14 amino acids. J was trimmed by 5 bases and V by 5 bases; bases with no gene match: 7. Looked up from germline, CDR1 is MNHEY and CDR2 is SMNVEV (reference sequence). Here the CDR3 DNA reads TGTGCCAGCAGTATCTCCAGGGGGTTAGATACGCAGTATTTT. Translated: CASSISRGLDTQYF.

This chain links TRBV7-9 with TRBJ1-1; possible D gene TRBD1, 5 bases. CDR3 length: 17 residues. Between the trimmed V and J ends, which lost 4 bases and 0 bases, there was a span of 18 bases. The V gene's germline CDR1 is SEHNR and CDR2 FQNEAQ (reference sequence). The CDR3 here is CASSSRSWGGMNTEAFF. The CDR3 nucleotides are TGTGCCAGCAGCTCCCGGTCCTGGGGGGGGATGAACACTGAAGCTTTCTTT.

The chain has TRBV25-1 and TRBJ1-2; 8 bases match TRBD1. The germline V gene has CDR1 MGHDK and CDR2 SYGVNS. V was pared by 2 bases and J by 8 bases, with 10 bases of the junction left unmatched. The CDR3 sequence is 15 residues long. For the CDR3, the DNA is TGTGCCAGCAGTGAAAGGGCAGGGGGCGTCCACGGCTACACCTTC. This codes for CASSERAGGVHGYTF.

This CDR3 reads CASSLVTLSSYEQYF. The CDR3 nucleotides read TGTGCCAGCAGCTTAGTAACGCTATCCTCCTACGAGCAGTACTTC. The rearrangement joins TRBV11-2 to TRBJ2-7; D not resolved. V lost 1 base, J lost 0 bases, and 10 bases lay in between. In germline, CDR1 is SGHAT, CDR2 FQNNGV. The CDR3 has 15 amino acids.

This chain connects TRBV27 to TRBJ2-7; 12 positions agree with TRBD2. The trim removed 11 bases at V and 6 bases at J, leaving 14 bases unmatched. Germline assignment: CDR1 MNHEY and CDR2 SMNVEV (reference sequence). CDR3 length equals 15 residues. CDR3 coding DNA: TGTGCCTTTGCCCCCTCGACTAGCGGGAGCCTCGAGCAGTACTTC. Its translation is CAFAPSTSGSLEQYF.

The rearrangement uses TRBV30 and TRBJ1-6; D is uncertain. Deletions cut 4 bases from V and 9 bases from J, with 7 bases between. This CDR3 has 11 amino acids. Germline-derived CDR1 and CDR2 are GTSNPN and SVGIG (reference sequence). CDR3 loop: CAWKEGSPLHF. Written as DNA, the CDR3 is TGTGCCTGGAAAGAGGGTTCACCCCTCCACTTT.

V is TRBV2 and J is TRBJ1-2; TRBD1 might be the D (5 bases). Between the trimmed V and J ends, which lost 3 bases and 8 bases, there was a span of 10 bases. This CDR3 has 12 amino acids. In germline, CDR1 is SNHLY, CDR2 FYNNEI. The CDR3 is CASSDPGLGYTF. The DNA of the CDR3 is TGTGCCAGCAGTGACCCAGGGTTGGGCTACACCTTC. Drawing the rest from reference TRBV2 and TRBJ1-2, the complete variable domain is EPEVTQTPSHQVTQMGQEVILRCVPISNHLYFYWYRQILGQKVEFLVSFYNNEISEKSEIFDDQFSVERPDGSNFTLKIRSTKLEDSAMYFCASSDPGLGYTFGSGTRLTVV.

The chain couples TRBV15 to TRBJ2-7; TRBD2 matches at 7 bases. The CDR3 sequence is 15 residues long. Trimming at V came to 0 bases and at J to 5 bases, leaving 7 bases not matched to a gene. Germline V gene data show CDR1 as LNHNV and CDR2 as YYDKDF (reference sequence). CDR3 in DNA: TGTGCCACCAGCAGAGATCTGGCGGGAGCCCACGAGCAGTACTTC. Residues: CATSRDLAGAHEQYF.

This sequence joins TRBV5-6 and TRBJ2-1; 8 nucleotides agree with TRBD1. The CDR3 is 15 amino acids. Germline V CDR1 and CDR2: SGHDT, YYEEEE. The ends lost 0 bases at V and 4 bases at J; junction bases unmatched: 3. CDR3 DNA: TGTGCCAGCAGCTTGGTACAGGGGGGTTACAATGAGCAGTTCTTC. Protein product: CASSLVQGGYNEQFF.

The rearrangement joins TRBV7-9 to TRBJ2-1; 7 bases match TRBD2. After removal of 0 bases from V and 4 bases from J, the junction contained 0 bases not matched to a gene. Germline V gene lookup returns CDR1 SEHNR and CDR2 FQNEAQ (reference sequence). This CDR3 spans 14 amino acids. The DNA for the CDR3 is TGTGCCAGCAGCTTAGCGGGGGGGTACAATGAGCAGTTCTTC. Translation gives CASSLAGGYNEQFF.

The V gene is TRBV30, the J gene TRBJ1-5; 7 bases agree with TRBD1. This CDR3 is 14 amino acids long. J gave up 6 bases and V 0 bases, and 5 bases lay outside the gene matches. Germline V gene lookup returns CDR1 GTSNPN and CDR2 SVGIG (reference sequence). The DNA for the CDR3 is TGTGCCTGGAGTGTACAAGGGGGCGGTCAGCCCCAGCATTTT. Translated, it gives CAWSVQGGGQPQHF.

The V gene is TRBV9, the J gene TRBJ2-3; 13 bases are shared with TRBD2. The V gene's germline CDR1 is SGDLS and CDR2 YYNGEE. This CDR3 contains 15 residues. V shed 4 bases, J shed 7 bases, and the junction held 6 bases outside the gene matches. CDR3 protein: CASSTGTSGANTQYF. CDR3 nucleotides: TGTGCCAGCAGCACAGGGACTAGCGGGGCGAATACGCAGTATTTT.

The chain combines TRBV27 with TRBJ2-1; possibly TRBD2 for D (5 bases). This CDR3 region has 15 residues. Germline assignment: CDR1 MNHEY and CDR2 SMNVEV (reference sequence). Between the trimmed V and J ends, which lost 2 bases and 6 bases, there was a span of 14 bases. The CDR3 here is CASSLEALVLNEQFF. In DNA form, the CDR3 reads TGTGCCAGCAGTTTAGAGGCACTAGTGCTCAATGAGCAGTTCTTC.

As DNA, the CDR3 is TGTGCCATCAGTGAATACTACGAGCAGTACTTC. Amino acid sequence: CAISEYYEQYF. This sequence joins TRBV10-3 and TRBJ2-7; unclear D gene. CDR1 and CDR2 (germline): ENHRY, SYGVKD. The V gene lost 3 bases and the J gene lost 3 bases, with 3 bases spanning the gap. The CDR3 length is 11 residues.

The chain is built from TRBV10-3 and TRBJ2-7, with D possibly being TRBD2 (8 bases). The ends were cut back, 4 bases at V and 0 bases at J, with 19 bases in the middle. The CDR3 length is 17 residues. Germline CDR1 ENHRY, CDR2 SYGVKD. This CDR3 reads CAISAGGMTGRSYEQYF. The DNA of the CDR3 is TGTGCCATCAGTGCGGGAGGGATGACAGGGCGCTCCTACGAGCAGTACTTC.

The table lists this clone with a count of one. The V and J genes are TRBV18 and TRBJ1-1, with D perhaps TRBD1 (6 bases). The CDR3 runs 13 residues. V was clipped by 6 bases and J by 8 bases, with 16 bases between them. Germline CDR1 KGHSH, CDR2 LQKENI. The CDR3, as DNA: TGTGCCAGCTCCATACAGACAGGCCACGAAGCTTTCTTT. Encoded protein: CASSIQTGHEAFF. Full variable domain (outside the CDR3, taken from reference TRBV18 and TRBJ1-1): NAGVMQNPRHLVRRRGQEARLRCSPMKGHSHVYWYRQLPEEGLKFMVYLQKENIIDESGMPKERFSAEFPKEGPSILRIQQVVRGDSAAYFCASSIQTGHEAFFGQGTRLTVV.

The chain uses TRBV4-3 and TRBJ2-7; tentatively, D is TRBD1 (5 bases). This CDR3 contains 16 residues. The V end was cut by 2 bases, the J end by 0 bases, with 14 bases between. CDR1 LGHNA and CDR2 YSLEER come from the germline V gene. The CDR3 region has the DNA TGCGCCAGCAGCCAAAACCCCGGACACGTCTCCTACGAGCAGTACTTC. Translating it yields CASSQNPGHVSYEQYF.

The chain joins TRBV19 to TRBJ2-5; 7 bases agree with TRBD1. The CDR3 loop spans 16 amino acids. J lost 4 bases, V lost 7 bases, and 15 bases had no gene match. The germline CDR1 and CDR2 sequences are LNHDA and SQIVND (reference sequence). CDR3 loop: CASTLTGVGAGETQYF. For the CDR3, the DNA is TGTGCCAGTACCTTAACAGGGGTGGGGGCAGGAGAGACCCAGTACTTC.

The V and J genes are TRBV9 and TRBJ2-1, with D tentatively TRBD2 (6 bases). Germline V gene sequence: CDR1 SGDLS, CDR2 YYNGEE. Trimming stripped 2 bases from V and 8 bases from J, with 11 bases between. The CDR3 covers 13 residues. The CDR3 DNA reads TGTGCCAGCAGCGTTAGAAGGGAGGATGAGCAGTTCTTC. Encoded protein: CASSVRREDEQFF.

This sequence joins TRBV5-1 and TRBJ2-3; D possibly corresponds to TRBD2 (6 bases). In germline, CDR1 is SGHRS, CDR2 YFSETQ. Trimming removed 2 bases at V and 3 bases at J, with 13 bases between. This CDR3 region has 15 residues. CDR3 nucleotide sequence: TGCGCCAGCAGCTTAGGAGGGGCTAGTACAGATACGCAGTATTTT. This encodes CASSLGGASTDTQYF.

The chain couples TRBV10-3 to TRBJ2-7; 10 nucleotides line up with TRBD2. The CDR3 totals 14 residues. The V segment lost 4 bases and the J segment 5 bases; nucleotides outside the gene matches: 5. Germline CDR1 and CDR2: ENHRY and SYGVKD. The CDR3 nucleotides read TGTGCCATCAGTGTCCTAGCGGGAGTCGACGAGCAGTACTTC. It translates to CAISVLAGVDEQYF.